A selection of T cell receptor beta chains follows, all from one sample in a study of radiation and T cells in renal cell carcinoma. Sequencing was performed with immunoSEQ multiplex PCR; in TCRdb, only in-frame clones are kept and a portion is missing. The sample includes 140,000 or so clones, roughly 84% seen only once; the top ten take 12%. The sequencing here drew on blood, taken from a patient whose treatment included radiotherapy and nephrectomy. These receptors originate from a woman aged 45-59 years with renal cell carcinoma. Each CDR3 is given without its conserved first and last residue. Clone size, where shown, is once, few, many, or a class for clones that have expanded.

J: TRBJ2-7; V: TRBV6-6; size: -; CDR3: ASLTSESSYEQY
J: TRBJ2-1; V: TRBV4-2; size: -; CDR3: ASSQDRGTRSRLF
J: TRBJ1-2; V: TRBV29-1; size: few; CDR3: SGGQSPGYT
J: TRBJ1-3; V: TRBV11-2; size: -; CDR3: ASSFRGRGNTIY
J: TRBJ2-3; V: TRBV7-9; size: once; CDR3: ASSPPTGRSTDTQY
J: TRBJ2-7; V: TRBV28; size: -; CDR3: ASTSPTPYEQY
J: TRBJ1-5; V: TRBV6-5; size: -; CDR3: ASRQGAQPQH
J: TRBJ1-1; V: TRBV6-1; size: -; CDR3: ASSTYSTEYTEAF
J: TRBJ2-1; V: TRBV11-2; size: -; CDR3: ASSVSGGYYNEQF
J: TRBJ1-2; V: TRBV2; size: once; CDR3: ASSRGAGRYGYT
J: TRBJ1-1; V: TRBV6-1; size: -; CDR3: ASHYRGGVNTEAF
J: TRBJ1-4; V: TRBV5-6; size: -; CDR3: ASSKSGTATNEKLF
J: TRBJ1-1; V: TRBV18; size: -; CDR3: ASSSTGGNTEAF
J: TRBJ2-7; V: TRBV30; size: -; CDR3: AWSKQGYEQY
J: TRBJ1-1; V: TRBV2; size: -; CDR3: ASSTTGGNTEAF
J: TRBJ1-3; V: TRBV6-5; size: -; CDR3: ASSREYSGNTIY
J: TRBJ2-7; V: TRBV5-1; size: -; CDR3: ASSSVGFGYEQY
J: TRBJ2-5; V: TRBV11-2; size: -; CDR3: ASSLGGSSETQY
J: TRBJ2-1; V: TRBV7-2; size: -; CDR3: ASRTVGSGSYNEQF
J: TRBJ1-1; V: TRBV19; size: -; CDR3: ASSIATGSAEAF
J: TRBJ2-7; V: TRBV29-1; size: -; CDR3: SVEDPRQGVYEQY
J: TRBJ1-5; V: TRBV7-8; size: -; CDR3: ASSITGLSNQPQH
J: TRBJ1-5; V: TRBV7-8; size: -; CDR3: ASSLEGFQPQH
J: TRBJ1-2; V: TRBV6-5; size: -; CDR3: ASSYLGQTNYGYT
J: TRBJ2-5; V: TRBV6-1; size: -; CDR3: ASREIQGRETQY